In its sample, the clone carrying this T cell receptor beta chain was seen once. This record comes from a study of blood T cell repertoires in COVID-19. About the research overall: Both acute and convalescent COVID-19 samples were obtained from the United States, Italy and Spain. T cells, B-cell-depleted T cells, or PBMCs supplied cDNA or gDNA.

Data came from immunoSEQ multiplex PCR; TCRdb stores just in-frame clones and leaves some out. The sample holds around 49,000 clones, roughly 90% seen once. The CDR3 consists of 15 residues. The junction had 12 bases not matched to a gene; V was cut back by 6 bases and J by 5 bases. Germline V CDR1 and CDR2: SNHLY, FYNNEI. Sequenced material: peripheral blood. The sequence was obtained from a human donor in a cohort sampled during active COVID-19. The chain is built from TRBV2 and TRBJ2-5; TRBD1 matches at 7 bases. The CDR3 sequence: CASRGDRKTWETQYF. CDR3 bases: TGTGCCAGCAGGGGGGACAGAAAGACCTGGGAGACCCAGTACTTC.